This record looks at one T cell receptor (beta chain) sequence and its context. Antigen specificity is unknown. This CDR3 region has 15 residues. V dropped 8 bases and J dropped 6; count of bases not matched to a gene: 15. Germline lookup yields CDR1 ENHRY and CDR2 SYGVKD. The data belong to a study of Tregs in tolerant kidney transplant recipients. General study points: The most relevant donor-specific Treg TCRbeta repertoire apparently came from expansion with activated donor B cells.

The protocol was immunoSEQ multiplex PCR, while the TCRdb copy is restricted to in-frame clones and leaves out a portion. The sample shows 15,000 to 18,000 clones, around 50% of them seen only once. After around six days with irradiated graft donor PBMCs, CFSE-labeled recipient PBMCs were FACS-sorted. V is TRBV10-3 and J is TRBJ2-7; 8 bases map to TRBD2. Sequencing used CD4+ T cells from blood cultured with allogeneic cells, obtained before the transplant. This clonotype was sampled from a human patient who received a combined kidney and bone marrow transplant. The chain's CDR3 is CAISPGVGGAVEQYF. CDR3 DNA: TGTGCCATCTCCCCCGGAGTCGGGGGGGCGGTCGAGCAGTACTTC.